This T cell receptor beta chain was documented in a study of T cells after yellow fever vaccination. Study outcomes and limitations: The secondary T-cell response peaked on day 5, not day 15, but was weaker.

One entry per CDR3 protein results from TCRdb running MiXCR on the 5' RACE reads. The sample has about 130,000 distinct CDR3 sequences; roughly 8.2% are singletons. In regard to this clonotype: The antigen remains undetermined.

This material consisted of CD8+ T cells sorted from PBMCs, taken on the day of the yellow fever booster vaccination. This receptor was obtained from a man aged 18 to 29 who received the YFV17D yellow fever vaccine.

Here the CDR3 reads CSARGDMGRVFYEQFF. The CDR3 DNA is TGCAGTGCTAGAGGGGACATGGGGCGCGTATTTTATGAGCAGTTCTTC. The chain is built from TRBV20-1 and TRBJ2-1; tentative D call: TRBD1 (6 bases). This CDR3 spans 16 amino acids. V lost 1 base and J 8 bases, leaving 21 bases between the germline ends. Germline V gives CDR1 DFQATT, CDR2 SNEGSKA (reference sequence).